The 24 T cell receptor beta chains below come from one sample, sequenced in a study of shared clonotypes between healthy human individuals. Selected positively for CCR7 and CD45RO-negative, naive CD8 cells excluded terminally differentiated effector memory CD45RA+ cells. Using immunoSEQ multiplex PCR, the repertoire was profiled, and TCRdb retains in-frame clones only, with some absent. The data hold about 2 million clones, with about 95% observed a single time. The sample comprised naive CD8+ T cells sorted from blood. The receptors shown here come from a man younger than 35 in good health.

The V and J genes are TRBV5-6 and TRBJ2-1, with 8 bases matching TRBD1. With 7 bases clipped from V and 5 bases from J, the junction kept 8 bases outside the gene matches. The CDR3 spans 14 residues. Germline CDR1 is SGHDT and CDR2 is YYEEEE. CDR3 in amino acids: CASGAGTGDNEQFF. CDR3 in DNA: TGTGCCAGCGGGGCTGGGACAGGTGACAATGAGCAGTTCTTC.

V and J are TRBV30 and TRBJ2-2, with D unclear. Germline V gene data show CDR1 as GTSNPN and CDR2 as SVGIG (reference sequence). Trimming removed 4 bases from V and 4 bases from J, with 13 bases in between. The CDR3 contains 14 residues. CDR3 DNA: TGTGCCTGGACCCACGACGGAGTCACCGGGGAGCTGTTTTTT. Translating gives CAWTHDGVTGELFF.

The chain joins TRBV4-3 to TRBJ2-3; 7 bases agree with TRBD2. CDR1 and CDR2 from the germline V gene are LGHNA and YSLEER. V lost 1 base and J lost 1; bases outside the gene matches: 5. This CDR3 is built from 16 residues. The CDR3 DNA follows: TGCGCCAGCAGCCAAGGGTCTAGCGGAGGCACAGATACGCAGTATTTT. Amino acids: CASSQGSSGGTDTQYF.

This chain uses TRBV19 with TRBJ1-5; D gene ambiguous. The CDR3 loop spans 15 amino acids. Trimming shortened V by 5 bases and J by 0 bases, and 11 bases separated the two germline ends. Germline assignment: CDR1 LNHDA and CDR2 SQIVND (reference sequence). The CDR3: CASSLWTDSNQPQHF. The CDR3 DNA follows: TGTGCCAGTAGTCTTTGGACGGATAGCAATCAGCCCCAGCATTTT.

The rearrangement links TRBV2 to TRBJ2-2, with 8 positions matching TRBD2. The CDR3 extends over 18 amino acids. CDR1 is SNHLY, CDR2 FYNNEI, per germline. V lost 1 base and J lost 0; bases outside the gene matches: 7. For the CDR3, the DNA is TGTGCCAGCAGTGAAGTTGTACTAGCGGAGGCGAACACCGGGGAGCTGTTTTTT. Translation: CASSEVVLAEANTGELFF.

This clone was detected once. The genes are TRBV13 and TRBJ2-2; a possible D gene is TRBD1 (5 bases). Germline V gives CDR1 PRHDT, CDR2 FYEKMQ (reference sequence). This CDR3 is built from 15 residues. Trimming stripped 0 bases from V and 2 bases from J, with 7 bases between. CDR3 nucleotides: TGTGCCAGCAGCTTAGGGACAGAAAACACCGGGGAGCTGTTTTTT. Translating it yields CASSLGTENTGELFF.

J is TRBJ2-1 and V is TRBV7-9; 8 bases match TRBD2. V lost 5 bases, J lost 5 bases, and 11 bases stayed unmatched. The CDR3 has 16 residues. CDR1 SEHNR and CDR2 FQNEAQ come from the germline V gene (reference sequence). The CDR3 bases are TGTGCCAGCAGCCCACGGTCGGGACTAGTTAACAATGAGCAGTTCTTC. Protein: CASSPRSGLVNNEQFF.

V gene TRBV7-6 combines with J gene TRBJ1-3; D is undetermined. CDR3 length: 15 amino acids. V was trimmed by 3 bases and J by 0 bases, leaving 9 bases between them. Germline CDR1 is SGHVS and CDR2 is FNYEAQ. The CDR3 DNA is TGTGCCAGCAGCTTGGCGGGTCTCTCTGGAAACACCATATATTTT. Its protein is CASSLAGLSGNTIYF.

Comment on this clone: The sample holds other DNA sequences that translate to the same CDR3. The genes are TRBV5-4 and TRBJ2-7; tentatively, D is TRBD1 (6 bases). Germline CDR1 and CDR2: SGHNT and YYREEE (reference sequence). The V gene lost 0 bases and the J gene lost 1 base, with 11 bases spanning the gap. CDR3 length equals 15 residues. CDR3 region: CASSLGQGFSYEQYF. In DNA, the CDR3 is TGTGCCAGCAGCTTGGGGCAGGGGTTTTCCTACGAGCAGTACTTC.

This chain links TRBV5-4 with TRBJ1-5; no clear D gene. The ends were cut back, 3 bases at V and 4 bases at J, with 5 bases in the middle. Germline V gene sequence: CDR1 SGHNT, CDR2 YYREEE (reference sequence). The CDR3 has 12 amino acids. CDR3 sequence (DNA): TGTGCCAGCAGCTCCGAAAATCAGCCCCAGCATTTT. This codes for CASSSENQPQHF. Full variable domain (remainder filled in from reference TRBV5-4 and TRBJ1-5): ETGVTQSPTHLIKTRGQQVTLRCSSQSGHNTVSWYQQALGQGPQFIFQYYREEENGRGNFPPRFSGLQFPNYSSELNVNALELDDSALYLCASSSENQPQHFGDGTRLSIL.

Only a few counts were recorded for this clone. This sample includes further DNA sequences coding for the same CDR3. CDR3 sequence: CASSEGQDYGYTF. CDR3 coding DNA: TGTGCCAGCAGTGAAGGGCAGGACTATGGCTACACCTTC. The chain couples TRBV2 to TRBJ1-2; D is undetermined. CDR1 is SNHLY and CDR2 is FYNNEI in the germline V gene. Trimming took 1 base from V and 3 from J, leaving 6 bases between them. CDR3 length equals 13 residues.

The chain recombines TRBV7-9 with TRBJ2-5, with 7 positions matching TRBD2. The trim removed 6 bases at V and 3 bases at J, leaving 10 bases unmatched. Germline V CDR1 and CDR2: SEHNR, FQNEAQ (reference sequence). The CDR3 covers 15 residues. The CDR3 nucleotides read TGTGCCAGCAGTTTAAAAGGACTAGGCGAAGAGACCCAGTACTTC. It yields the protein CASSLKGLGEETQYF.

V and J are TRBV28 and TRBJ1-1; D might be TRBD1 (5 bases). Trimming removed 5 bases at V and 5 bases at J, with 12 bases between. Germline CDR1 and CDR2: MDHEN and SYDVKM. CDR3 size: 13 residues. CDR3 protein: CASSVDKLTEAFF. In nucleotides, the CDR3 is TGTGCCAGCAGTGTGGACAAGTTGACTGAAGCTTTCTTT.

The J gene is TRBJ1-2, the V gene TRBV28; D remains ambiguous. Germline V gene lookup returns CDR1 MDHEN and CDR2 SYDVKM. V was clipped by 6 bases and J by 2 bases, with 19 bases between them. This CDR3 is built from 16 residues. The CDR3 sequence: CASRPSDLSANYGYTF. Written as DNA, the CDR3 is TGTGCCAGCAGACCCTCAGACCTGAGCGCGAACTATGGCTACACCTTC.

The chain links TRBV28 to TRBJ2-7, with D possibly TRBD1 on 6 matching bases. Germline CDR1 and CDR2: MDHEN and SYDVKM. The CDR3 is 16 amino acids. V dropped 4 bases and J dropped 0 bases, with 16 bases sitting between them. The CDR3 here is CASSSPKGVSSYEQYF. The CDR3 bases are TGTGCCAGCAGTTCTCCCAAGGGGGTGAGCTCCTACGAGCAGTACTTC.

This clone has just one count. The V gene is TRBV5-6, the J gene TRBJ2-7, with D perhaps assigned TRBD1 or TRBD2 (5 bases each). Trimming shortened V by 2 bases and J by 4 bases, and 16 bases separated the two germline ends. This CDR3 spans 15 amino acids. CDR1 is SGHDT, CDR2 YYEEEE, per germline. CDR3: CASSFRSGSAYEQYF. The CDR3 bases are TGTGCCAGCAGCTTCAGATCAGGGAGTGCATACGAGCAGTACTTC.

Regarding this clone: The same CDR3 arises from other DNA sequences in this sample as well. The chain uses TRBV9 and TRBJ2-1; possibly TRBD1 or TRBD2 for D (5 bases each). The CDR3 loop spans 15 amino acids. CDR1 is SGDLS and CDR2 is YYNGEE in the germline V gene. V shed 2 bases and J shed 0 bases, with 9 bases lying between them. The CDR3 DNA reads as TGTGCCAGCAGCGTCTGGGGGAGCTCCTACAATGAGCAGTTCTTC. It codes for CASSVWGSSYNEQFF.

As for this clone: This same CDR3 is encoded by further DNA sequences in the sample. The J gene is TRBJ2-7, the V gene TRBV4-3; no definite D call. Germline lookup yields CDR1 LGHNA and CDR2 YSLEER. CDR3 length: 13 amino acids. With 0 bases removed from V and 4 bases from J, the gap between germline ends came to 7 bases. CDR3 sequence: CASSQDSQYEQYF. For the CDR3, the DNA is TGCGCCAGCAGCCAAGATTCACAGTACGAGCAGTACTTC.

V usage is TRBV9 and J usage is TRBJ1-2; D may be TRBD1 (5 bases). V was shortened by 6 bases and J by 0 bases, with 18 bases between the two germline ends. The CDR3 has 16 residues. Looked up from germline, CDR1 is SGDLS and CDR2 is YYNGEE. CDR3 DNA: TGTGCCAGCAAGTCCGGTGACAGCGAATCTAACTATGGCTACACCTTC. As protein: CASKSGDSESNYGYTF.

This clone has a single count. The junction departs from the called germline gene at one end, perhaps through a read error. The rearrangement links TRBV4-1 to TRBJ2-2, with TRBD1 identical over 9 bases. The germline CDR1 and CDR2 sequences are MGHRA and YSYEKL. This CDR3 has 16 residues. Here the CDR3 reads CASRQDVDRGTGELFF. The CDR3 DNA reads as TGCGCCAGCAGACAAGATGTGGACAGGGGAACCGGGGAGCTGTTTTTT.

CDR3 nucleotides: TGTGCCAGCAGTTTTGGTCTAGCGGTGGCCTACAATGAGCAGTTCTTC. Its translation: CASSFGLAVAYNEQFF. The chain recombines TRBV27 with TRBJ2-1; 7 bases are a match to TRBD2. The V gene end was trimmed by 3 bases and the J gene end by 2 bases; junction bases not matched to a gene: 7. In germline, CDR1 is MNHEY, CDR2 SMNVEV (reference sequence). The CDR3 contains 16 residues.

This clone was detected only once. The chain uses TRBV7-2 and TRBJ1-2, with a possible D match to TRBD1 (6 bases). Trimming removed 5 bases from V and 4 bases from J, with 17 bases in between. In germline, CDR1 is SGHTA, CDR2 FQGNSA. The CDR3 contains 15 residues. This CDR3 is CASSPSSSTGYGYTF. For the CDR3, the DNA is TGTGCCAGCAGCCCCTCGTCCTCGACAGGCTATGGCTACACCTTC.

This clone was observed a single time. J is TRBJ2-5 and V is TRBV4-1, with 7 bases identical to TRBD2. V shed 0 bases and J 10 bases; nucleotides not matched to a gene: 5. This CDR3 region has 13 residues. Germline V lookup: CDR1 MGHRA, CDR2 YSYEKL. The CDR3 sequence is CASSQDSGYDQYF. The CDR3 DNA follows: TGCGCCAGCAGCCAAGATAGCGGGTATGACCAGTACTTC.

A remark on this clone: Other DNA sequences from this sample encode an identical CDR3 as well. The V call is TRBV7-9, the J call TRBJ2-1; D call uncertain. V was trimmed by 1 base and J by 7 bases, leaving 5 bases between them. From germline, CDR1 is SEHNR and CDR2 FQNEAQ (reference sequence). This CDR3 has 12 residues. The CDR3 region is CASSLGENEQFF. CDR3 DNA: TGTGCCAGCAGCTTAGGTGAGAATGAGCAGTTCTTC.